The 14 T cell receptor beta chains presented below share a single source sample, sequenced in a study of blood T cell repertoires in COVID-19. Method: immunoSEQ multiplex PCR; TCRdb's copy keeps in-frame clones and lacks some. This sample yields about 150,000 clones, of which about 90% are seen a single time; around 0.55% belongs to the top ten. Sequences were obtained from peripheral blood. The receptors derive from a man over 45 with acute or convalescent COVID-19.

The gene calls are TRBV5-1 and TRBJ1-2; 9 bases map to TRBD1. V dropped 2 bases and J dropped 5; count of bases not matched to a gene: 13. Germline assignment: CDR1 SGHRS and CDR2 YFSETQ. The CDR3 sequence is 17 residues long. The CDR3 DNA sequence: TGCGCCAGCAGCTTTGCCCCGGGACAGGGCGGGTTGTATGGCTACACCTTC. Residues: CASSFAPGQGGLYGYTF.

The rearrangement uses TRBV7-9 and TRBJ1-5, with 8 bases identical to TRBD1. The CDR3 length is 16 residues. The V gene end was trimmed by 4 bases and the J gene end by 0 bases; junction bases not matched to a gene: 5. Germline V gene data show CDR1 as SEHNR and CDR2 as FQNEAQ (reference sequence). CDR3 sequence (DNA): TGTGCCAGCAGCTCAGGACAGGGTAATAGCAATCAGCCCCAGCATTTT. It translates to CASSSGQGNSNQPQHF.

The rearrangement uses TRBV5-6 and TRBJ2-7, with D hard to call. Germline CDR1 reads SGHDT; CDR2 reads YYEEEE. This CDR3 contains 14 residues. V was cut by 6 bases and J by 2 bases, with 15 bases left in between. In DNA, the CDR3 is TGTGCCAGCAACTTTTATGGCGGAGCCTACGAGCAGTACTTC. Translating gives CASNFYGGAYEQYF.

The genes are TRBV28 and TRBJ1-3; the match to TRBD1 covers 9 bases. V lost 3 bases, J lost 6 bases, and 3 bases stayed unmatched. The CDR3 runs to 14 residues. Germline loops: CDR1 MDHEN, CDR2 SYDVKM. The CDR3 spells CASSLAQGANTIYF. CDR3 coding DNA: TGTGCCAGCAGTTTGGCACAGGGGGCAAACACCATATATTTT.

The chain combines TRBV11-2 with TRBJ2-2, with D unclear. CDR1 and CDR2 (germline): SGHAT, FQNNGV. V lost 7 bases and J 5 bases, leaving 23 bases between the germline ends. The CDR3 covers 17 residues. Here the CDR3 reads CASTFPIDSVSTGELFF. Written as DNA, the CDR3 is TGTGCCAGCACCTTTCCAATAGACTCAGTTTCTACCGGGGAGCTGTTTTTT.

This sequence joins TRBV2 and TRBJ1-1; 7 bases line up with TRBD1. The CDR3 has 13 residues. Germline lookup yields CDR1 SNHLY and CDR2 FYNNEI. Germline trimming cut 6 bases from V and 1 base from J; bases unmatched to any gene: 2. The CDR3 nucleotides read TGTGCCAGCAGGGGGGACAGGAACACTGAAGCTTTCTTT. This encodes CASRGDRNTEAFF.

The V and J genes are TRBV7-8 and TRBJ2-7; 10 bases are a match to TRBD1. V lost 5 bases, J lost 5 bases, and 9 bases stayed unmatched. In germline, CDR1 is SGHVS, CDR2 FQNEAQ. The CDR3 is 15 amino acids. CDR3 coding DNA: TGTGCCAGCAGCGCAACCGGGACAGGGGTCAACGAGCAGTACTTC. This sequence encodes CASSATGTGVNEQYF.

The gene calls are TRBV28 and TRBJ2-7; tentative D call: TRBD2 (7 bases). This CDR3 has 12 residues. V gave up 5 bases and J gave up 9 bases, with 14 bases separating them. Germline CDR1 reads MDHEN; CDR2 reads SYDVKM. The CDR3 is CASSHTGGGQYF. The DNA for the CDR3 is TGTGCCAGCAGTCACACGGGGGGCGGGCAGTACTTC.

The chain recombines TRBV5-4 with TRBJ2-5, with TRBD1 matching 8 bases. V shed 4 bases, J shed 5 bases, and the junction held 10 bases outside the gene matches. The CDR3 contains 15 residues. Germline CDR1 and CDR2: SGHNT and YYREEE (reference sequence). CDR3 loop: CASSLDRGNRETQYF. The CDR3 DNA reads TGTGCCAGCAGCCTCGACAGGGGAAATCGGGAGACCCAGTACTTC.

This chain links TRBV7-9 with TRBJ1-2, with D perhaps matching TRBD1 (5 bases). Looked up from germline, CDR1 is SEHNR and CDR2 is FQNEAQ (reference sequence). Between the trimmed V and J ends, which lost 3 bases and 2 bases, there was a span of 10 bases. This CDR3 is 14 amino acids long. CDR3 bases: TGTGCCAGCAGCTTTGGGCAGGGAAACTATGGCTACACCTTC. It is translated as CASSFGQGNYGYTF.

To note about this clone: Other DNA sequences of this sample code for an identical CDR3. V gene TRBV6-5 combines with J gene TRBJ1-1; perhaps TRBD1 as D (5 bases). Trimming stripped 2 bases from V and 2 bases from J, with 6 bases between. CDR1 is MNHEY and CDR2 is SVGAGI in the germline V gene. The CDR3 has 13 amino acids. The CDR3 nucleotides are TGTGCCAGCAGTTACAGGGGAAACACTGAAGCTTTCTTT. The encoded protein is CASSYRGNTEAFF.

The chain couples TRBV3-1 (or the pseudogene TRBV3-2) to TRBJ1-6; D is unresolved. V dropped 0 bases and J dropped 0 bases, with 6 bases sitting between them. The CDR3 totals 16 residues. Germline CDR1 LGHDT, CDR2 YNNKEL (reference sequence). The CDR3 DNA is TGTGCCAGCAGCCAAGACAGTGTCTCCTATAATTCACCCCTCCACTTT. This translates into CASSQDSVSYNSPLHF.

The chain recombines TRBV18 with TRBJ2-7; D might be TRBD2 (5 bases). Between the trimmed V and J ends, which lost 6 bases and 7 bases, there was a span of 19 bases. In germline, CDR1 is KGHSH, CDR2 LQKENI. The CDR3 loop spans 14 amino acids. Here the CDR3 reads CASSIDGNFNEQYF. CDR3 DNA: TGTGCCAGCTCCATCGACGGGAACTTTAATGAGCAGTACTTC. Using reference TRBV18 and TRBJ2-7 for the parts outside the CDR3, the full variable domain is NAGVMQNPRHLVRRRGQEARLRCSPMKGHSHVYWYRQLPEEGLKFMVYLQKENIIDESGMPKERFSAEFPKEGPSILRIQQVVRGDSAAYFCASSIDGNFNEQYFGPGTRLTVT.

The rearrangement joins TRBV19 to TRBJ2-1; 8 bases are a match to TRBD1. This CDR3 has 16 amino acids. Germline-derived CDR1 and CDR2 are LNHDA and SQIVND (reference sequence). Germline trimming cut 7 bases from V and 0 bases from J; bases unmatched to any gene: 8. CDR3 region: CASTPPGGSSYNEQFF. The CDR3 nucleotides read TGTGCCAGTACCCCACCAGGGGGCAGCTCCTACAATGAGCAGTTCTTC.